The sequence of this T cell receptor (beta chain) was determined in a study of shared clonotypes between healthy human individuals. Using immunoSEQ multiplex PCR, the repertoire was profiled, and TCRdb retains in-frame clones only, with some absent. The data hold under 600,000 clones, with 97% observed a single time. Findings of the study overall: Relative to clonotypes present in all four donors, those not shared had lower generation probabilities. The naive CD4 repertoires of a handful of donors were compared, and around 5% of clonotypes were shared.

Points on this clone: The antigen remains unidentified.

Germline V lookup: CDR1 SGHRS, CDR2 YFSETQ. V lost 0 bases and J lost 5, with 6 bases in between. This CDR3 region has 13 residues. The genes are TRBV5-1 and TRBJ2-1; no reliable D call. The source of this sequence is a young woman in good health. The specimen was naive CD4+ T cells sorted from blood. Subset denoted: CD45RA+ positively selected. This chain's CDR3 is CASSLGANNEQFF. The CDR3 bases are TGCGCCAGCAGCTTGGGGGCAAACAATGAGCAGTTCTTC.